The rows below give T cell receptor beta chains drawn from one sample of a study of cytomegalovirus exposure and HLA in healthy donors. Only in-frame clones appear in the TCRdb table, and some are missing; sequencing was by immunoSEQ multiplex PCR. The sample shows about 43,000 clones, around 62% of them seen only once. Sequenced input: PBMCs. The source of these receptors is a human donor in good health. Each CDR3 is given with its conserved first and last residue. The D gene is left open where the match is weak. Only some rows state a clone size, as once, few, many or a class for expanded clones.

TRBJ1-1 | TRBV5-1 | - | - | CASSFGELGTEAFF | TGCGCCAGCAGCTTCGGGGAATTGGGCACTGAAGCTTTCTTT
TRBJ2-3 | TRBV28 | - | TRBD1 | CASSLRGQPTDTQYF | TGTGCCAGCAGTTTACGGGGACAGCCCACAGATACGCAGTATTTT
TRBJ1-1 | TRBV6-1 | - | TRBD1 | CASSPLRQGGTEAFF | TGTGCCAGCAGCCCCTTGAGACAGGGCGGCACTGAAGCTTTCTTT
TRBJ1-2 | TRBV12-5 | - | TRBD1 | CASAQGTGANYGYTF | TGTGCTAGTGCTCAAGGGACAGGGGCTAACTATGGCTACACCTTC
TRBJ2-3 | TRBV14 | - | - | CASSQRFAITLTDTQYF | TGTGCCAGCAGCCAGAGGTTCGCGATCACCCTCACAGATACGCAGTATTTT
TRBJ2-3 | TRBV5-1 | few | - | CASSLGRPGRDTQYF | TGCGCCAGCAGCTTGGGGCGCCCCGGGAGAGATACGCAGTATTTT
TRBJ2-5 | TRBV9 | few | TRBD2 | CASSPRTSGVMGETQYF | TGTGCCAGCAGCCCGCGGACTAGCGGGGTCATGGGAGAGACCCAGTACTTC
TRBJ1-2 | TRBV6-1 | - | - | CASSEVGTGGYTF | TGTGCCAGCAGTGAAGTAGGAACGGGTGGCTACACCTTC
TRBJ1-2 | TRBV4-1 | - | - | CASSQEEGYTF | TGCGCCAGCAGCCAAGAAGAGGGCTACACCTTC
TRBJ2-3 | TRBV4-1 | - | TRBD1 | CASSQKQGAPNTDTQYF | TGCGCCAGCAGCCAAAAGCAGGGGGCCCCAAACACAGATACGCAGTATTTT
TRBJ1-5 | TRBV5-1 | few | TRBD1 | CASSIGTGGNQPQHF | TGCGCCAGCAGCATTGGGACAGGGGGCAATCAGCCCCAGCATTTT
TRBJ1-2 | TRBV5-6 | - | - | CASSLNQLYGYTF | TGTGCCAGCAGCTTGAATCAGTTGTATGGCTACACCTTC
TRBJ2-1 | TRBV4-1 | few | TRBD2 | CASSQTPTSAAYNEQFF | TGCGCCAGCAGCCAGACCCCGACTAGCGCGGCATACAATGAGCAGTTCTTC
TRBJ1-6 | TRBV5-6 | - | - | CASSLPGSGGNSPLHF | TGTGCCAGCAGCCTTCCGGGATCCGGGGGTAATTCACCCCTCCACTTT
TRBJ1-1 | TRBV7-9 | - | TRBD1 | CASRRRGQINTEAFF | TGTGCCAGCCGAAGGAGGGGACAGATAAACACTGAAGCTTTCTTT
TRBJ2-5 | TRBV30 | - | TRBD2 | CAWGRRGSPQETQYF | TGTGCCTGGGGACGGCGGGGGTCCCCACAAGAGACCCAGTACTTC
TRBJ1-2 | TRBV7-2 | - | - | CASSWRDARYGYTF | TGTGCCAGCAGCTGGCGGGACGCTCGATATGGCTACACCTTC
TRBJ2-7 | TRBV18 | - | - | CASSQPGQDSYEQYF | TGTGCCAGCTCACAACCGGGACAAGACTCCTACGAGCAGTACTTC
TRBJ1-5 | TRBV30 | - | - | CAWSVGGSNQPQHF | TGTGCCTGGAGTGTAGGCGGTAGCAATCAGCCCCAGCATTTT
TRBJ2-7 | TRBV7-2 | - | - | CASSLGGGYEQYF | TGTGCCAGCAGCTTAGGAGGGGGCTACGAGCAGTACTTC
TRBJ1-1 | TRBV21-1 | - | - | CASSKAVENTEAFF | TGTGCCAGCAGCAAAGCGGTAGAGAACACTGAAGCTTTCTTT
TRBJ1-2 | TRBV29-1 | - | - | CSVAQGDYGYTF | TGCAGCGTTGCCCAGGGTGACTATGGCTACACCTTC
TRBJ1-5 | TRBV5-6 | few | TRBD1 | CASSSRQGLQPQHF | TGTGCCAGCAGCTCTAGACAGGGATTACAGCCCCAGCATTTT
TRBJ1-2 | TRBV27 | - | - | CASRAGARFYGYTF | TGTGCCAGCCGAGCGGGCGCTCGCTTTTATGGCTACACCTTC
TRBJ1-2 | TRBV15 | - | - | CATSRGAEDYGYTF | TGTGCCACCAGCAGAGGGGCGGAGGACTATGGCTACACCTTC
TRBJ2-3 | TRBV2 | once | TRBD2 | CASSDSRTSGGGDTQYF | TGTGCCAGCAGTGACTCCCGGACTAGCGGGGGGGGAGATACGCAGTATTTT